The 29 T cell receptor beta chains below come from one sample, sequenced in a study of blood T cell repertoires in COVID-19. TCRdb's copy holds only in-frame clones and misses some; the assay was immunoSEQ multiplex PCR. The table lists more than 80,000 clones, about 86% of them singletons. The material sequenced was peripheral blood. The receptor set was obtained from a man aged 80 or over with acute or convalescent COVID-19.

The chain carries TRBV27 and TRBJ2-2; D is perhaps TRBD1 (6 bases). CDR3 length: 15 amino acids. V was shortened by 5 bases and J by 3 bases, with 13 bases between the two germline ends. Germline V gene sequence: CDR1 MNHEY, CDR2 SMNVEV (reference sequence). CDR3 protein: CASSRTTGYTGELFF. The CDR3 coding sequence is TGTGCCAGCAGTCGAACGACAGGATACACCGGGGAGCTGTTTTTT.

The CDR3 sequence: CASTRTVTYEQYF. In DNA, the CDR3 is TGTGCCAGCACCCGGACAGTTACCTACGAGCAGTACTTC. J is TRBJ2-7 and V is TRBV6-5, with D perhaps matching TRBD1 (6 bases). This CDR3 spans 13 amino acids. V was clipped by 7 bases and J by 2 bases, with 12 bases between them. Germline CDR1 MNHEY, CDR2 SVGAGI.

The chain links TRBV7-3 to TRBJ1-1; possibly TRBD1 for D (5 bases). CDR1 is SGHTA and CDR2 is FQGTGA in the germline V gene. The CDR3 consists of 15 residues. V lost 5 bases and J 5 bases, leaving 18 bases between the germline ends. CDR3 nucleotides: TGTGCCAGCAGCGCCAACCCTGGGGCGGGAACTGAAGCTTTCTTT. This translates into CASSANPGAGTEAFF.

The rearrangement joins TRBV19 to TRBJ2-2; 14 bases line up with TRBD2. From germline, CDR1 is LNHDA and CDR2 SQIVND (reference sequence). The CDR3 has 18 residues. The trim removed 3 bases at V and 7 bases at J, leaving 10 bases unmatched. The CDR3 DNA is TGTGCCAGTAGTATGACTAGCGGGAGGGTAGAAGACAACGGGGAGCTGTTTTTT. It codes for CASSMTSGRVEDNGELFF.

Here the CDR3 reads CASRRGYTGELFF. CDR3 in DNA: TGCGCCAGCAGAAGAGGTTACACCGGGGAGCTGTTTTTT. This chain connects TRBV5-1 to TRBJ2-2; D unclear. The CDR3 runs to 13 residues. Trimming removed 5 bases from V and 3 bases from J, with 8 bases in between. Germline V gene sequence: CDR1 SGHRS, CDR2 YFSETQ.

The rearrangement uses TRBV5-1 and TRBJ2-1, with 7 bases that match TRBD2. The germline gives CDR1 SGHRS, CDR2 YFSETQ. Trimming cost V 5 bases and J 5 bases; bases outside gene matches: 10. This CDR3 comprises 15 residues. The CDR3 here is CASRTPGTTHNEQFF. The CDR3 region has the DNA TGCGCCAGCAGGACCCCCGGGACTACTCACAATGAGCAGTTCTTC.

The chain is built from TRBV4-1 and TRBJ2-7; weak D call: TRBD2 (5 bases). Trimming removed 0 bases from V and 3 bases from J, with 12 bases in between. CDR1 MGHRA and CDR2 YSYEKL come from the germline V gene. CDR3 length: 15 residues. The CDR3 DNA follows: TGCGCCAGCAGCCAAGATTCCGGGAACCACTACGAGCAGTACTTC. This gives the protein CASSQDSGNHYEQYF.

This clone has just one count. The V and J genes are TRBV15 and TRBJ1-6, with D maybe TRBD1 (5 bases). Trimming cost V 1 base and J 7 bases, with 14 bases left between them. The CDR3 contains 16 residues. From germline, CDR1 is LNHNV and CDR2 YYDKDF (reference sequence). This chain's CDR3 is CATSRVVGGGNSPLHF. The CDR3 nucleotides are TGTGCCACCAGCAGAGTTGTGGGTGGGGGGAATTCACCCCTCCACTTT.

The rearrangement joins TRBV2 to TRBJ1-2; TRBD1 agrees at 7 bases. V lost 10 bases, J lost 4 bases, and 12 bases stayed unmatched. Germline values: CDR1 SNHLY, CDR2 FYNNEI. The CDR3 loop spans 14 amino acids. The CDR3 sequence: CATTISRGPYGYTF. The CDR3 DNA reads TGTGCCACCACCATAAGTAGGGGGCCCTATGGCTACACCTTC.

This clone appeared a few times. The chain carries TRBV4-2 and TRBJ2-7; 11 bases align to TRBD2. V trimming: 0 bases; J trimming: 1 base; junction bases outside the gene matches: 2. The CDR3 spans 16 residues. Germline V CDR1 and CDR2: LGHNA, YNFKEQ. The CDR3 loop reads CASSQEGTSGSYEQYF. The CDR3 DNA sequence: TGTGCCAGCAGCCAAGAAGGGACTAGCGGATCCTACGAGCAGTACTTC.

This clone was recorded once. The chain is built from TRBV3-1 (or the pseudogene TRBV3-2) and TRBJ2-1, with 13 nucleotides matching TRBD2. The CDR3 totals 16 residues. Germline loops: CDR1 LGHDT, CDR2 YNNKEL (reference sequence). V lost 0 bases to trimming and J lost 9 bases; unmatched junction nucleotides: 5. In DNA, the CDR3 is TGTGCCAGCAGCCAAGAGGGGACTAGCGGGATTGTTGAGCAGTTCTTC. Translating it yields CASSQEGTSGIVEQFF.

The chain employs TRBV3-1 (or the pseudogene TRBV3-2) and TRBJ1-6; D is undetermined. The V and J ends lost 4 bases and 3 bases respectively, with 7 bases between them. From germline, CDR1 is LGHDT and CDR2 YNNKEL (reference sequence). The CDR3 loop spans 14 amino acids. The CDR3 DNA sequence: TGTGCCAGCAGCCCATCAGGCTATAATTCACCCCTCCACTTT. Its translation is CASSPSGYNSPLHF.

This clone was recorded a few times. The chain couples TRBV2 to TRBJ1-2; the D gene is possibly TRBD1 (6 bases). The V end was cut by 8 bases, the J end by 7 bases, with 20 bases between. The CDR3 contains 14 residues. Germline assignment: CDR1 SNHLY and CDR2 FYNNEI. CDR3 nucleotide sequence: TGTGCCAGCGCTCCACAGGGAGTATTTGGTGGCTACACCTTC. Amino acids: CASAPQGVFGGYTF.

This chain links TRBV3-1 (or the pseudogene TRBV3-2) with TRBJ2-1; D gene uncertain. Trimming cost V 0 bases and J 4 bases, with 7 bases left between them. The CDR3 sequence is 14 residues long. The germline gives CDR1 LGHDT, CDR2 YNNKEL (reference sequence). The CDR3 is CASSQDLRYNEQFF. The DNA of the CDR3 is TGTGCCAGCAGCCAAGATCTCAGGTACAATGAGCAGTTCTTC.

The genes are TRBV28 and TRBJ1-1, with TRBD1 identical over 11 bases. Germline V lookup: CDR1 MDHEN, CDR2 SYDVKM. The CDR3 extends over 15 amino acids. Losses at the gene ends were 4 bases for V and 4 bases for J; bases not matched to a gene: 5. The CDR3 region has the DNA TGTGCCAGCAGTTCCGGACAGGGGGCGATCACTGAAGCTTTCTTT. Protein product: CASSSGQGAITEAFF.

The chain uses TRBV2 and TRBJ1-2, with no clear D. CDR1 is SNHLY, CDR2 FYNNEI, per germline. Trimming shortened V by 6 bases and J by 6 bases, and 17 bases separated the two germline ends. This CDR3 has 14 amino acids. CDR3 nucleotide sequence: TGTGCCAGCAGCGCGGACCGAGGGCACCATGGCTACACCTTC. It encodes CASSADRGHHGYTF.

This clone was seen only a few times. This chain uses TRBV5-4 with TRBJ2-7; weak D call: TRBD1 (6 bases). The CDR3 consists of 16 residues. The V end was cut by 3 bases, the J end by 1 base, with 17 bases between. The germline V gene has CDR1 SGHNT and CDR2 YYREEE (reference sequence). The CDR3 DNA sequence: TGTGCCAGCAGCTCTGAATCCGGGACACCGTCCTACGAGCAGTACTTC. Amino acid sequence: CASSSESGTPSYEQYF.

The genes are TRBV5-4 and TRBJ2-5, with D possibly being TRBD1 (6 bases). CDR1 and CDR2 from the germline V gene are SGHNT and YYREEE (reference sequence). The CDR3 length is 14 residues. Between the trimmed V and J ends, which lost 3 bases and 4 bases, there was a span of 13 bases. For the CDR3, the DNA is TGTGCCAGCAGCTCGGCAGGGGTTCGAGAGACCCAGTACTTC. This gives the protein CASSSAGVRETQYF. The full variable domain, with the rest looked up from reference TRBV5-4 and TRBJ2-5, is ETGVTQSPTHLIKTRGQQVTLRCSSQSGHNTVSWYQQALGQGPQFIFQYYREEENGRGNFPPRFSGLQFPNYSSELNVNALELDDSALYLCASSSAGVRETQYFGPGTRLLVL.

The rearrangement joins TRBV4-1 to TRBJ1-2, with unresolved D. Looked up from germline, CDR1 is MGHRA and CDR2 is YSYEKL. V gave up 1 base and J gave up 2 bases, with 8 bases separating them. This CDR3 is 14 amino acids long. The CDR3 loop reads CASSQVTGNYGYTF. The CDR3, as DNA: TGCGCCAGCAGCCAAGTGACGGGGAACTATGGCTACACCTTC.

V usage is TRBV5-1 and J usage is TRBJ1-2; tentatively, D is TRBD1 (6 bases). V was pared by 3 bases and J by 4 bases, with 16 bases between. CDR1 and CDR2 from the germline V gene are SGHRS and YFSETQ. The CDR3 length is 15 residues. The CDR3 DNA sequence: TGCGCCAGCAGCTCCGACCCGGGACAACCCTATGGCTACACCTTC. Its translation: CASSSDPGQPYGYTF.

The rearrangement links TRBV4-1 to TRBJ2-3, with D unresolved. The V gene's germline CDR1 is MGHRA and CDR2 YSYEKL. V shed 0 bases and J shed 4 bases, with 8 bases lying between them. The CDR3 loop spans 14 amino acids. The CDR3 reads CASSQDPRPDTQYF. Written as DNA, the CDR3 is TGCGCCAGCAGCCAAGATCCTAGGCCAGATACGCAGTATTTT.

The V gene is TRBV7-2, the J gene TRBJ2-2, with a possible D match to TRBD2 (6 bases). Per germline, CDR1 SGHTA and CDR2 FQGNSA. V gave up 5 bases and J gave up 5 bases, with 18 bases separating them. This CDR3 spans 16 amino acids. The CDR3 region is CASSARGGPGTGELFF. For the CDR3, the DNA is TGTGCCAGCAGCGCCCGCGGAGGGCCGGGTACCGGGGAGCTGTTTTTT.

A single count supports this clone. V is TRBV30 and J is TRBJ2-4; perhaps TRBD2 as D (7 bases). The germline V and J ends were trimmed by 2 bases and 8 bases, with 10 bases remaining between them. CDR1 GTSNPN and CDR2 SVGIG come from the germline V gene (reference sequence). CDR3 size: 12 residues. The CDR3 nucleotides are TGTGCCTGGAGTCGAGGGGGGGACATTCAGTACTTC. It translates to CAWSRGGDIQYF.

The chain recombines TRBV7-8 with TRBJ1-4; the D gene is possibly TRBD1 (5 bases). Germline V lookup: CDR1 SGHVS, CDR2 FQNEAQ. Trimming shortened V by 5 bases and J by 8 bases, and 12 bases separated the two germline ends. The CDR3 has 13 residues. For the CDR3, the DNA is TGTGCCAGCAGCATCAGGGCGTTAGAAAAACTGTTTTTT. This gives the protein CASSIRALEKLFF.

This clone turned up a few times. The chain has TRBV28 and TRBJ1-5; no clear D gene. From germline, CDR1 is MDHEN and CDR2 SYDVKM. The CDR3 sequence is 15 residues long. The ends were cut back, 7 bases at V and 5 bases at J, with 18 bases in the middle. The CDR3 spells CASTRINQEYQPQHF. The CDR3 nucleotides read TGTGCCAGCACCCGCATCAACCAGGAATATCAGCCCCAGCATTTT.

The V gene is TRBV4-1, the J gene TRBJ1-1, with D possibly TRBD1 on 5 matching bases. Germline values: CDR1 MGHRA, CDR2 YSYEKL. Trimming pared 5 bases from V and 4 bases from J, leaving 8 bases between. This CDR3 is built from 12 residues. The DNA of the CDR3 is TGCGCCAGCAGCAGGCAGGGCACTGAAGCTTTCTTT. Residues: CASSRQGTEAFF.

This clone was seen a few times. The chain carries TRBV5-1 and TRBJ2-7; 8 positions match TRBD1. The germline V gene has CDR1 SGHRS and CDR2 YFSETQ. The CDR3 loop spans 15 amino acids. V gave up 2 bases and J gave up 1 base; unmatched junction bases: 5. CDR3 DNA sequence: TGCGCCAGCAGCTTCGACAGGGGAGATTCCTACGAGCAGTACTTC. Translated: CASSFDRGDSYEQYF.

The chain has TRBV6-1 and TRBJ2-7, with 13 bases that match TRBD2. This CDR3 contains 18 residues. Germline CDR1 is MNHNS and CDR2 is SASEGT. V lost 4 bases, J lost 7 bases, and 16 bases stayed unmatched. The CDR3 protein is CASSVTPGLAGSGVEQYF. The CDR3 nucleotides are TGTGCCAGCAGTGTTACTCCGGGACTAGCGGGATCTGGGGTTGAGCAGTACTTC.

The CDR3 loop reads CSASSGLKDEQYF. The CDR3 bases are TGCAGTGCTAGTTCTGGGCTCAAGGACGAGCAGTACTTC. This sequence joins TRBV20-1 and TRBJ2-7; D gene ambiguous. The CDR3 runs 13 residues. CDR1 and CDR2 from the germline V gene are DFQATT and SNEGSKA (reference sequence). Trimming left V 3 bases short and J 5 bases short, with 14 bases between.